This T cell receptor (beta chain) is from a study of T cell responses to AZD1222 COVID-19 vaccine. The study's findings and limits: Close to half of all spike-specific TCRs reportedly target regions of the variants that are unmutated. All repertoire sampling was performed exclusively after the peak T cell response. There were mostly white British donors and more females than males, and clonal diversity was possibly underestimated. Following two doses of AZD1222, Spike-specific TCR breadth and depth rose.

Libraries were prepared by immunoSEQ multiplex PCR; TCRdb keeps only in-frame clonotypes and omits some of them. The sample has roughly 96,000 clones; roughly 90% are singletons. As regards this clone: Its antigen is unidentified.

Trimming pared 4 bases from V and 4 bases from J, leaving 13 bases between. There are 15 residues in the CDR3. CDR1 is MGHRA and CDR2 is YSYEKL in the germline V gene. The source of this sequence is an adult in good health. The rearrangement uses TRBV4-1 and TRBJ2-2, with D hard to call. This sample comprised peripheral blood, obtained on day 0 of AZD1222 vaccination. The CDR3 bases are TGCGCCAGCAGCCTGTTCCCGGCACGCACCGGGGAGCTGTTTTTT. Translation gives CASSLFPARTGELFF.